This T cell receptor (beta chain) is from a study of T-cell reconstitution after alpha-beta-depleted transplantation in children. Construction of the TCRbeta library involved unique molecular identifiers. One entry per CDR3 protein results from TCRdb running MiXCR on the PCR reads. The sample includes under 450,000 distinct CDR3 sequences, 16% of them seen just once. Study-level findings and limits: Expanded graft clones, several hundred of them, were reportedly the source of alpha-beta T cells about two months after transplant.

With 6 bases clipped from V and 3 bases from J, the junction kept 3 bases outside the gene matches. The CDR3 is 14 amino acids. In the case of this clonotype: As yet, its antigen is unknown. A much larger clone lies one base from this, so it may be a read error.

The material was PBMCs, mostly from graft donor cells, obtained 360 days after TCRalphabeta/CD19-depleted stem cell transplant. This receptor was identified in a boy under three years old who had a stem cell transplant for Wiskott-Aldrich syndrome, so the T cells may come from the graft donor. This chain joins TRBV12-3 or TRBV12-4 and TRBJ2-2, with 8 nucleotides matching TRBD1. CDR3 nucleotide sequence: TGTGCCAGCAGCTCGACAGGGGACACCGGGGAGCTGTTTTTT. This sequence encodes CASSSTGDTGELFF.